This T cell receptor (beta chain) was recorded in a study of cytomegalovirus exposure and HLA in healthy donors. Study summary: A subsequent analysis reported that the roughly 120 validation repertoires were produced on the same platform that had also been used for the 550 to 750 first-cohort repertoires.

Germline V gene sequence: CDR1 MDHEN, CDR2 SYDVKM. V was cut by 6 bases and J by 0 bases, with 27 bases left in between. The CDR3 is 20 residues long. Only in-frame clones appear in the TCRdb table, and some are missing; sequencing was by immunoSEQ multiplex PCR. This table has 150,000 to 200,000 clones, 75% to 90% appearing once. Remarks on this clone: The antigen is unknown.

Study outcomes and limitations: Investigators reported 150 to 200 TCR beta chains as tied to cytomegalovirus.

Material: PBMCs. The source of this sequence is a young man in good health and CMV-seropositive. The J gene is TRBJ2-1, the V gene TRBV28, with D perhaps matching TRBD2 (6 bases). CDR3 coding DNA: TGTGCCAGCAGACTTCCGGGACTTACGGCCGGACTGAGCTCCTACAATGAGCAGTTCTTC. Its protein is CASRLPGLTAGLSSYNEQFF.